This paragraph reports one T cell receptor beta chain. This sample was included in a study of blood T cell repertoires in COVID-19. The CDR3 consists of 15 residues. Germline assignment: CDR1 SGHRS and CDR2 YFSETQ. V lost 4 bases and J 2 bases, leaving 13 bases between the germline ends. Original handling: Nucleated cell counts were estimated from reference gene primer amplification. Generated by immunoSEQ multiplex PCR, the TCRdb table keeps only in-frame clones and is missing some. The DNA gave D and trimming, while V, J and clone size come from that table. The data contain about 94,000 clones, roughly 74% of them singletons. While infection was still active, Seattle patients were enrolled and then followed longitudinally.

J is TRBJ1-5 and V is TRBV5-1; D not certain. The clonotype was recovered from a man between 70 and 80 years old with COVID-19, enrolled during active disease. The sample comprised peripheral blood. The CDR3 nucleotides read TGCGCCAGCAGCGCACGGCCCGGGGGCAATCAGCCCCAGCATTTT. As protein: CASSARPGGNQPQHF.